This is a list of T cell receptor beta chains from one sample in a study of blood T cell repertoires in COVID-19. The table came from immunoSEQ multiplex PCR; TCRdb's copy has only in-frame clones and leaves some out. In the table there are about 200,000 clones, 88% of which are singletons. The source material was peripheral blood. Source of these receptors: a human donor in a cohort sampled during active COVID-19. Each CDR3 is given with its conserved first and last residue. The D gene is left open where the match is weak. Part of the rows lack a size; the others show once, few, many or a class for expanded clones.

J | D | size | V | CDR3 | DNA
TRBJ1-2 | TRBD1 | NA | TRBV15 | CATSRWDRGYGYTF | TGTGCCACCAGCAGGTGGGACAGGGGATATGGCTACACCTTC
TRBJ2-7 | NA | NA | TRBV28 | CASSFLLEHRVTYEQYF | TGTGCCAGCAGTTTTCTACTAGAGCACAGGGTGACCTACGAGCAGTACTTC
TRBJ2-1 | TRBD2 | once | TRBV5-1 | CASSLALSGGAPNEQFF | TGCGCCAGCAGCTTGGCCCTTAGCGGGGGGGCCCCCAATGAGCAGTTCTTC
TRBJ2-5 | NA | NA | TRBV7-2 | CASSSGGRETQYF | TGTGCCAGCAGCTCCGGAGGGAGAGAGACCCAGTACTTC
TRBJ2-1 | TRBD2 | NA | TRBV9 | CASSSREGGPHNEQFF | TGTGCCAGCAGCTCCCGTGAGGGAGGGCCCCACAATGAGCAGTTCTTC
TRBJ1-5 | TRBD1 | NA | TRBV19 | CASSRTGGKNQPQHF | TGTGCCAGTTCTCGGACAGGGGGAAAAAATCAGCCCCAGCATTTT
TRBJ1-6 | TRBD1 | once | TRBV2 | CASSQGGDNSPLHF | TGTGCCAGCAGTCAGGGGGGTGATAATTCACCCCTCCACTTT
TRBJ1-3 | NA | NA | TRBV7-9 | CAGAYGFSSGNTIYF | TGTGCCGGGGCATACGGGTTCAGCTCTGGAAACACCATATATTTT
TRBJ2-7 | NA | many | TRBV6-2/TRBV6-3 | CASSTEGPDYEQYF | TGTGCCAGCAGCACTGAGGGTCCGGACTACGAGCAGTACTTC
TRBJ2-7 | NA | few | TRBV6-2/TRBV6-3 | CASSYDSYYEQYF | TGTGCCAGCAGTTACGACAGTTACTACGAGCAGTACTTC
TRBJ2-5 | TRBD2 | NA | TRBV24-1 | CATSDWEWGGETQYF | TGTGCCACCAGTGATTGGGAATGGGGGGGAGAGACCCAGTACTTC
TRBJ1-2 | NA | NA | TRBV6-5 | CASSWKTPNHYYGYTF | TGTGCCAGCAGTTGGAAGACACCTAACCACTACTATGGCTACACCTTC
TRBJ1-2 | NA | NA | TRBV19 | CASSIDHSADGYTF | TGTGCCAGTAGTATCGACCACTCGGCGGATGGCTACACCTTC
TRBJ1-2 | TRBD1 | NA | TRBV2 | CASSTRQGGLNYGYTF | TGTGCCAGCAGTACACGACAGGGGGGCTTAAACTATGGCTACACCTTC
TRBJ1-2 | TRBD1 | NA | TRBV5-5 | CASSLFTGDYGYTF | TGTGCCAGCAGCTTGTTTACAGGGGATTATGGCTACACCTTC
TRBJ1-2 | NA | NA | TRBV2 | CASLDSGHYGYTF | TGTGCCAGCCTGGACTCCGGCCACTATGGCTACACCTTC
TRBJ1-1 | TRBD1 | NA | TRBV6-2/TRBV6-3 | CASSSGTARPAFF | TGTGCCAGCAGCTCCGGGACAGCGCGACCAGCTTTCTTT
TRBJ2-4 | TRBD2 | NA | TRBV7-2 | CASSPPVSGVGAKNIQYF | TGTGCCAGCAGCCCCCCGGTTAGCGGGGTCGGGGCCAAAAACATTCAGTACTTC
TRBJ1-4 | NA | NA | TRBV6-6 | CASSYSSGENEKLFF | TGTGCCAGCAGTTACAGTTCAGGGGAAAATGAAAAACTGTTTTTT
TRBJ2-7 | NA | NA | TRBV6-5 | CASSVGRGSEQYF | TGTGCCAGCAGCGTGGGCAGGGGCTCCGAGCAGTACTTC
TRBJ2-1 | NA | NA | TRBV5-1 | CATKSGAESYNEQFF | TGCGCCACCAAGTCGGGAGCGGAGTCTTACAATGAGCAGTTCTTC
TRBJ1-5 | NA | NA | TRBV9 | CASSLEGLTNQPQHF | TGTGCCAGCAGCTTAGAGGGACTGACGAATCAGCCCCAGCATTTT
TRBJ2-7 | TRBD2 | NA | TRBV11-2 | CASSFQRTSGRAYGNEQYF | TGTGCCAGCAGCTTTCAAAGGACTAGCGGGAGGGCCTATGGCAACGAGCAGTACTTC
TRBJ2-7 | TRBD2 | NA | TRBV5-4 | CASTLAGASREQYF | TGTGCCAGCACACTAGCGGGGGCCTCACGGGAGCAGTACTTC
TRBJ2-2 | TRBD2 | few | TRBV2 | CASVASGRVGTGELFF | TGTGCCAGTGTGGCTAGCGGGAGGGTAGGCACCGGGGAGCTGTTTTTT
TRBJ2-7 | NA | NA | TRBV7-9 | CASSLEQGDEQYF | TGTGCCAGCAGCTTAGAACAGGGCGACGAGCAGTACTTC
TRBJ1-6 | TRBD1 | NA | TRBV18 | CASSPGTGPPNSPLHF | TGTGCCAGCTCACCCGGGACAGGGCCCCCCAATTCACCCCTCCACTTT
TRBJ2-1 | TRBD1 | once | TRBV28 | CASSSTGGSYNEQFF | TGTGCCAGCAGTTCTACAGGGGGCTCCTACAATGAGCAGTTCTTC
TRBJ2-1 | NA | NA | TRBV12-2 | CASRLRGSVTSGVFEQFF | TGTGCAAGTCGCTTACGGGGGAGTGTTACTAGCGGGGTTTTTGAGCAGTTCTTC
TRBJ1-1 | NA | NA | TRBV7-2 | CASRGAANTEAFF | TGTGCCAGCAGAGGGGCCGCAAACACTGAAGCTTTCTTT
TRBJ2-2 | TRBD1 | NA | TRBV27 | CASGIQGSTGELFF | TGTGCCAGCGGAATACAGGGGAGTACCGGGGAGCTGTTTTTT
TRBJ1-2 | TRBD1 | NA | TRBV18 | CASSPSGTGYGYTF | TGTGCCAGCTCACCTTCCGGGACAGGGTATGGCTACACCTTC